This T cell receptor beta chain was observed in a study of blood T cell repertoires in COVID-19. Study-wide context: Specimens from acute and convalescent COVID-19 originated in the United States, Italy and Spain. T cells, B-cell-depleted T cells, or PBMCs supplied cDNA or gDNA.

Trimming removed 1 base from V and 6 bases from J, with 7 bases in between. The CDR3 sequence is 13 residues long. From germline, CDR1 is SEHNR and CDR2 FQNEAQ (reference sequence). Assay: immunoSEQ multiplex PCR; the TCRdb copy retains only in-frame clones and omits some. Among 200,000 to 250,000 clones, 70% to 90% were seen once, and the ten largest hold roughly 8%. The sample taken for sequencing was peripheral blood. J is TRBJ1-5 and V is TRBV7-9; D is ambiguous. The receptor comes from a woman in her forties or fifties with active or convalescent COVID-19. CDR3 nucleotide sequence: TGTGCCAGCAGCTTAGGTACTTTTCAGCCCCAGCATTTT. This sequence encodes CASSLGTFQPQHF.